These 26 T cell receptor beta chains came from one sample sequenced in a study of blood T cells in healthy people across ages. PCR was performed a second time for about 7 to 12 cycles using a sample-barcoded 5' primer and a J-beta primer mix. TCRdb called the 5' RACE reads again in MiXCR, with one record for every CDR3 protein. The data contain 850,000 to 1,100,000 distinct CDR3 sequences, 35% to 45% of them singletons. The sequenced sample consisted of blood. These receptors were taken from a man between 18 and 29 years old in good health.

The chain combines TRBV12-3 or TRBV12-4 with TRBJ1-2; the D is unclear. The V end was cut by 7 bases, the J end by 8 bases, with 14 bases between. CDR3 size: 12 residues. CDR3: CASTLTPGGYTF. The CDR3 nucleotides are TGTGCCAGCACCCTGACCCCTGGAGGCTACACCTTC.

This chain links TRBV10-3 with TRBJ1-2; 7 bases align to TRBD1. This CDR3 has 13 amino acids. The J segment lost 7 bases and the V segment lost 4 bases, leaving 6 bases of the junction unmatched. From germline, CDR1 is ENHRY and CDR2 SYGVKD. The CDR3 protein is CAISGEGAFGYTF. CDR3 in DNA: TGTGCCATCAGTGGGGAGGGGGCCTTTGGCTACACCTTC.

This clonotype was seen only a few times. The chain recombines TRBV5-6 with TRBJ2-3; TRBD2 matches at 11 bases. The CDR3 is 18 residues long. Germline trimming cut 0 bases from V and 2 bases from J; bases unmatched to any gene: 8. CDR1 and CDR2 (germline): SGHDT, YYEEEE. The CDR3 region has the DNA TGTGCCAGCAGCTTGGATAGGACTAGCGGGTCCCCCACAGATACGCAGTATTTT. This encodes CASSLDRTSGSPTDTQYF. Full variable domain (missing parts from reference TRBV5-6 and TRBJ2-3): DAGVTQSPTHLIKTRGQQVTLRCSPKSGHDTVSWYQQALGQGPQFIFQYYEEEERQRGNFPDRFSGHQFPNYSSELNVNALLLGDSALYLCASSLDRTSGSPTDTQYFGPGTRLTVL.

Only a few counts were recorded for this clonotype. CDR3 DNA: TGCAGCGTCGGAGGACAGGGAAGTGGCGAGCAGTACTTC. Protein product: CSVGGQGSGEQYF. The rearrangement uses TRBV29-1 and TRBJ2-4, with 8 bases fitting TRBD1. The DNA end is more similar to TRBJ2-7, so the J call may be wrong. Looked up from germline, CDR1 is SQVTM and CDR2 is ANQGSEA. The CDR3 has 13 residues.

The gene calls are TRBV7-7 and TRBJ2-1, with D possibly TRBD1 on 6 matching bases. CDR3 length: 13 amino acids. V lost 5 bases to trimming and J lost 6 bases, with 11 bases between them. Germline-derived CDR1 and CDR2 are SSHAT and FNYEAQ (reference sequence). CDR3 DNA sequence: TGTGCCAGCAGCGCCTCACAGGGCAATGAGCAGTTCTTC. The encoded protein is CASSASQGNEQFF.

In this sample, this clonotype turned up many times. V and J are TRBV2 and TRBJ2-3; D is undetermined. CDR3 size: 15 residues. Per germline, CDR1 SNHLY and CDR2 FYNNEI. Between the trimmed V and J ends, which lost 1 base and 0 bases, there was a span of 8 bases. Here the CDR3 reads CASSEDIYSTDTQYF. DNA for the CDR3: TGTGCCAGCAGTGAAGACATCTACAGCACAGATACGCAGTATTTT.

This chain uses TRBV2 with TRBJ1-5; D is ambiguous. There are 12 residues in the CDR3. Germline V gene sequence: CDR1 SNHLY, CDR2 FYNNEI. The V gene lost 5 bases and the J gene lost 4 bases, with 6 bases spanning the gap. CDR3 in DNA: TGTGCCAGCAGTTCGGAGAATCAGCCCCAGCATTTT. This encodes CASSSENQPQHF.

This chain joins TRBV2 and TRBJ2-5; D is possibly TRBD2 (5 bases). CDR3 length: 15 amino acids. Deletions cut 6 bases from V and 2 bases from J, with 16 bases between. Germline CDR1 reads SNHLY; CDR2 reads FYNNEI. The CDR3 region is CASSPHGVRQETQYF. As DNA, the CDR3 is TGTGCCAGCAGCCCCCACGGGGTTAGACAAGAGACCCAGTACTTC.

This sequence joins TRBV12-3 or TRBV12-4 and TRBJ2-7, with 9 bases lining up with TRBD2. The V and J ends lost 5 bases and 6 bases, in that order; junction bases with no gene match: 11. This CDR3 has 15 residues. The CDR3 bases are TGTGCCAGCAGTCCCCTGGCGGGAGGGGAACCCGAGCAGTACTTC. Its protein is CASSPLAGGEPEQYF.

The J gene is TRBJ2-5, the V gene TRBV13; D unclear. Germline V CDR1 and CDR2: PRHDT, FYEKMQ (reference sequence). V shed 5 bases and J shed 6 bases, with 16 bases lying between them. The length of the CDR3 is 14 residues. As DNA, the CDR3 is TGTGCCAGCAGCCCCCAGGACGGCCTTAAGACCCAGTACTTC. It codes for CASSPQDGLKTQYF.

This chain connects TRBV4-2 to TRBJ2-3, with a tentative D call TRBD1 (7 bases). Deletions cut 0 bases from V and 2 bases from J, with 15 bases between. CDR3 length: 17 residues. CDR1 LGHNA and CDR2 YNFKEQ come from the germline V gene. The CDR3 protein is CASSQEGRGESTDTQYF. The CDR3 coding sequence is TGTGCCAGCAGCCAAGAAGGCAGGGGGGAATCCACAGATACGCAGTATTTT.

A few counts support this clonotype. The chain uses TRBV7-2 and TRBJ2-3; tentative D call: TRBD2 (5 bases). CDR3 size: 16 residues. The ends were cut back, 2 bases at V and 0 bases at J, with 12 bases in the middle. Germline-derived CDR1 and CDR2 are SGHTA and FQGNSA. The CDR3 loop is CASSLMASRSTDTQYF. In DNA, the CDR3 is TGTGCCAGCAGCTTAATGGCTAGCCGAAGCACAGATACGCAGTATTTT.

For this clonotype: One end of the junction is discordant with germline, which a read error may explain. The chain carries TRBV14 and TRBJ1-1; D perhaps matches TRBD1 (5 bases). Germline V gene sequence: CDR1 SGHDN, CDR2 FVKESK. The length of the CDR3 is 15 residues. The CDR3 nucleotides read TGTGCCAACAGCCAAGGGGCAGGCATGAACACTGAAGCTTTCTTT. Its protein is CANSQGAGMNTEAFF. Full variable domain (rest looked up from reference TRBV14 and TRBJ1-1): EAGVTQFPSHSVIEKGQTVTLRCDPISGHDNLYWYRRVMGKEIKFLLHFVKESKQDESGMPNNRFLAERTGGTYSTLKVQPAELEDSGVYFCANSQGAGMNTEAFFGQGTRLTVV.

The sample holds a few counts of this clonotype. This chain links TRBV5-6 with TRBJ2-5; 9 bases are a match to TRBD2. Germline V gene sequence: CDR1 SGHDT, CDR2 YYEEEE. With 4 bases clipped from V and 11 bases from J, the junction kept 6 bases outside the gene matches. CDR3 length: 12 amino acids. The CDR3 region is CASSLIAGEQYF. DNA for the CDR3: TGTGCCAGCAGCCTAATAGCGGGGGAGCAGTACTTC.

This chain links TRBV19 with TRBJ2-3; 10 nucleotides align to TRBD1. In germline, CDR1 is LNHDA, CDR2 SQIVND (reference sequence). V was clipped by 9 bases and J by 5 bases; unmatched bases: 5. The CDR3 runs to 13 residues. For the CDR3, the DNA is TGTGCCAGCCGGGACAGGGGAGGAGATACGCAGTATTTT. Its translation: CASRDRGGDTQYF.

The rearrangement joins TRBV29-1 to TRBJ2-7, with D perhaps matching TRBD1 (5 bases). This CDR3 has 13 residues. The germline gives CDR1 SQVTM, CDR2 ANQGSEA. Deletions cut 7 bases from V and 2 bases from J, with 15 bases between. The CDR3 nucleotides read TGCAGCGCTCCTTCGACAGCCCCCTACGAGCAGTACTTC. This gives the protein CSAPSTAPYEQYF.

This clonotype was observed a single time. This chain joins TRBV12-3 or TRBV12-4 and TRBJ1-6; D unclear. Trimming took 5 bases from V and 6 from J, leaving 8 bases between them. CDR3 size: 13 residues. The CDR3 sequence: CASSAQSNSPLHF. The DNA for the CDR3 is TGTGCCAGCAGTGCCCAATCTAATTCACCCCTCCACTTT.

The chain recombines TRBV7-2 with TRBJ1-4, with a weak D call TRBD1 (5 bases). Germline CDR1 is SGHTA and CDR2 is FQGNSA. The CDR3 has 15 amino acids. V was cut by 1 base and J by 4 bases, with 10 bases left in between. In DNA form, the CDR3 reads TGTGCCAGCAGCTTAGGGGGAGGGGATAATGAAAAACTGTTTTTT. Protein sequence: CASSLGGGDNEKLFF.

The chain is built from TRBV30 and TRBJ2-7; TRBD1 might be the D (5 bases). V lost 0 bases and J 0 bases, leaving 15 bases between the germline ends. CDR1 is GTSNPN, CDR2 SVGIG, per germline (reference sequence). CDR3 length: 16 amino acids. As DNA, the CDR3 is TGTGCCTGGAGTGTACGATCAGGACATCCCTCCTACGAGCAGTACTTC. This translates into CAWSVRSGHPSYEQYF.

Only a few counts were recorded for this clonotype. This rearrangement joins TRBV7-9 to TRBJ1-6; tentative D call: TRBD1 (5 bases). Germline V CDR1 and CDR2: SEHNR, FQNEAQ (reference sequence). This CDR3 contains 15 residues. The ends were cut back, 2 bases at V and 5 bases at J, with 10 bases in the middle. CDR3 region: CASSLQGADNSPLHF. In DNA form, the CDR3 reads TGTGCCAGCAGCTTACAGGGCGCCGATAATTCACCCCTCCACTTT.

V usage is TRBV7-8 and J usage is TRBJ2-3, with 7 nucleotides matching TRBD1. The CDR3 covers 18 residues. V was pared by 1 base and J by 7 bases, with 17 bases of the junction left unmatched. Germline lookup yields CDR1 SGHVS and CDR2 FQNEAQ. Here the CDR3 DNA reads TGTGCCAGCAGCTTAGGTTGGGCAGGGGGATTTTTTATGAATACGCAGTATTTT. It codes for CASSLGWAGGFFMNTQYF.

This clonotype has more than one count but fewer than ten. The CDR3 loop is CATIQGGSSNTGELFF. The CDR3 bases are TGTGCCACGATACAGGGGGGCAGCTCGAACACCGGGGAGCTGTTTTTT. The V call is TRBV9, the J call TRBJ2-2; the match to TRBD1 covers 8 bases. Germline values: CDR1 SGDLS, CDR2 YYNGEE. The length of the CDR3 is 16 residues. V shed 9 bases and J 0 bases; nucleotides not matched to a gene: 10.

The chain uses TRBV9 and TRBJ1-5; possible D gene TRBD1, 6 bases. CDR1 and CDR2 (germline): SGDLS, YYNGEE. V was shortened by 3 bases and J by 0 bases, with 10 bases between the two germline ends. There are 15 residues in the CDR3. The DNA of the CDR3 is TGTGCCAGCAGCGCGGCAGGGGATAGCAATCAGCCCCAGCATTTT. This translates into CASSAAGDSNQPQHF.

The CDR3, as DNA: TGTGCCAGCAGTTCATCTGGGGGCTTCGATTTGTCTTCACCCCTCCACTTT. Residues: CASSSSGGFDLSSPLHF. The chain is built from TRBV6-6 and TRBJ1-6; TRBD1 might be the D (6 bases). The V and J ends lost 4 bases and 9 bases respectively, with 22 bases between them. CDR1 is MNHNY, CDR2 SVGAGI, per germline (reference sequence). The CDR3 totals 17 residues.

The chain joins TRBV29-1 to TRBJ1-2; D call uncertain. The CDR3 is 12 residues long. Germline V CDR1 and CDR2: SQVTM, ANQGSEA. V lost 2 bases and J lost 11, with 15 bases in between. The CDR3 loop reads CSVEPAGGQYTF. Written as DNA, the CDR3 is TGCAGCGTTGAACCGGCAGGAGGTCAGTACACCTTC.

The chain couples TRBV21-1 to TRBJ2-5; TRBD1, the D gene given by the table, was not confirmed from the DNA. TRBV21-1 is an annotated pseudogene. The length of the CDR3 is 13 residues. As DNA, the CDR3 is TGTGCCAGCAGCGCATGGACAGGGGTTGAGCAGTACTTC. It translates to CASSAWTGVEQYF.